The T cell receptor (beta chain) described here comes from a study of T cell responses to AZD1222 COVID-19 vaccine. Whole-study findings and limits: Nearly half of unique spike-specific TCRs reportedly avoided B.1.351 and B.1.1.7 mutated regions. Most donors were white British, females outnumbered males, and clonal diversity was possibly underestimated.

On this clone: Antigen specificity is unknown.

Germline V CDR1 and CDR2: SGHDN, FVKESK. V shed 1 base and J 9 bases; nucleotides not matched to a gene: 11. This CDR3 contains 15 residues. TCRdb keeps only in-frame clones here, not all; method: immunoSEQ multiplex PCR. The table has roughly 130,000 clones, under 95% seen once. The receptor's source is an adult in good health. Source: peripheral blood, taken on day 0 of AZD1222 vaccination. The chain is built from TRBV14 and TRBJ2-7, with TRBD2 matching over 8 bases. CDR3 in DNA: TGTGCCAGCAGCCAAGCGGGGCCCGGGGGGGTCCGGCAGTACTTC. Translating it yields CASSQAGPGGVRQYF.